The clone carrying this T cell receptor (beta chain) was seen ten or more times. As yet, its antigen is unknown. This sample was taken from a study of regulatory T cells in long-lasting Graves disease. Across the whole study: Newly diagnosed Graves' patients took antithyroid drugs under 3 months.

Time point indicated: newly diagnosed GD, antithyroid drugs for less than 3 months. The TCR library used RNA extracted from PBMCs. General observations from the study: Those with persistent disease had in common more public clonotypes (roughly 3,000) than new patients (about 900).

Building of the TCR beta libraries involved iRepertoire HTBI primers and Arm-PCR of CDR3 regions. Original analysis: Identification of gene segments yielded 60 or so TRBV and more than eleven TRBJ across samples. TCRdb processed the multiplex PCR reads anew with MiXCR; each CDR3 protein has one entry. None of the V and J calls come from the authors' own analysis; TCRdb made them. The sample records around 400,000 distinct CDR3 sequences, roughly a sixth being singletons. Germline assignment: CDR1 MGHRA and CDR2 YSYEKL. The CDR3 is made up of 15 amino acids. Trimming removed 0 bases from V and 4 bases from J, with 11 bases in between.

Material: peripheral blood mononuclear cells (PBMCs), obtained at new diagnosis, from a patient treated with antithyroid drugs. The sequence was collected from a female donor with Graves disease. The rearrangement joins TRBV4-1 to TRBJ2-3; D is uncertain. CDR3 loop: CASSQDSRASDTQYF. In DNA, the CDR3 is TGCGCCAGCAGCCAAGACTCGCGAGCCTCAGATACGCAGTATTTT.